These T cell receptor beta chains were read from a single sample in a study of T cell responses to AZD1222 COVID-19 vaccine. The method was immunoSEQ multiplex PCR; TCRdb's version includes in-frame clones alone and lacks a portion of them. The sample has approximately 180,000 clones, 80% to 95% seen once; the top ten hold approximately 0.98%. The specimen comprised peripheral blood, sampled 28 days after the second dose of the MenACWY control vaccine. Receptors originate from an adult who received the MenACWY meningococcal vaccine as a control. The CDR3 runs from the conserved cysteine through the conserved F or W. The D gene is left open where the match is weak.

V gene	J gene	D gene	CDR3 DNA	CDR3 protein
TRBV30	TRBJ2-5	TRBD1	TGTGCCTGGAGGAGGGGGCGGTACCAAGAGACCCAGTACTTC	CAWRRGRYQETQYF
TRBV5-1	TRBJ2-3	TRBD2	TGCGCCAGCAGCTTGACGGGGGGGTTAGATACGCAGTATTTT	CASSLTGGLDTQYF
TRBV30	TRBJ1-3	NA	TGTGCCTGGAGCGCGCCTTTGGGGTACTCTGGAAACACCATATATTTT	CAWSAPLGYSGNTIYF
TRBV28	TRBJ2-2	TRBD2	TGTGCCAGCAGTTTATGGACTAGCGGGGGGAAGACCATCGGGGAGCTGTTTTTT	CASSLWTSGGKTIGELFF
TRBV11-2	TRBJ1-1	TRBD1	TGTGCCAGCAGTAGGGACAGGGTGAACACTGAAGCTTTCTTT	CASSRDRVNTEAFF
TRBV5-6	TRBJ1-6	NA	TGTGCCAGCAGTCTTAGACCAGTTCTGGGCTCACCCCTCCACTTT	CASSLRPVLGSPLHF
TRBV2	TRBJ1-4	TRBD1	TGTGCCAGCAGCTCCATCAGGGGGACTAATGAAAAACTGTTTTTT	CASSSIRGTNEKLFF
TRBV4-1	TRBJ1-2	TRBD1	TGCGCCAGCAGCCAAGCCGTAACAGGGGGCAACTATGGCTACACCTTC	CASSQAVTGGNYGYTF
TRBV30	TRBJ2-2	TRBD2	TGTGCCTGGAAAGGACTAGCGGGGTTCACCGGGGAGCTGTTTTTT	CAWKGLAGFTGELFF
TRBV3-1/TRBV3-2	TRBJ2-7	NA	TGTGCCAGCAGCCCCGGGATTGATAACGAGCAGTACTTC	CASSPGIDNEQYF
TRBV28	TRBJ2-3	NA	TGTGCCAGCACCAGGGGAGGCACAGATACGCAGTATTTT	CASTRGGTDTQYF
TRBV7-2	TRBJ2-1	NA	TGTGCCAGCAGCTTAGCCGGGGCGTCCTACAATGAGCAGTTCTTC	CASSLAGASYNEQFF
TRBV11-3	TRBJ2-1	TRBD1	TGTGCCAGCAGCTTAGGAGGGACAGGTAAATACAATGAGCAGTTCTTC	CASSLGGTGKYNEQFF
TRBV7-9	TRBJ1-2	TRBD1	TGTGCCAGCAGCTTTCCCGGGACAGTAGCTAACTATGGCTACACCTTC	CASSFPGTVANYGYTF
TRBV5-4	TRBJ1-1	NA	TGTGCCAGCAGCGGGGGCGTCTCAGAAGCTTTCTTT	CASSGGVSEAFF
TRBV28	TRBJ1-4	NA	TGTGCCAGCAGTAAACAGGGTTTAAATGAAAAACTGTTTTTT	CASSKQGLNEKLFF
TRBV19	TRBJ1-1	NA	TGTGCCAGTAGTATCCGGGAATCCACTGAAGCTTTCTTT	CASSIRESTEAFF